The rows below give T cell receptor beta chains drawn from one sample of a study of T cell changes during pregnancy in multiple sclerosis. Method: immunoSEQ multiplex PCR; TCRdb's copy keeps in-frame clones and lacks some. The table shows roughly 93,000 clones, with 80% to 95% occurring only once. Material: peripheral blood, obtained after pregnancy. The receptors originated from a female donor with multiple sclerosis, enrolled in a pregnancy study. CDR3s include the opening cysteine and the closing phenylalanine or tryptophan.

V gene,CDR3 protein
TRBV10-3,CAISGGLGRTEAFF
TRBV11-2,CASREGGTSPYEQYF
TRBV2,CASRATVSEQYF
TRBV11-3,CASSLGRESPYEQYF
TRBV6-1,CASSEGSSGNTIYF
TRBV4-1,CASSQDEGYNSPLHF
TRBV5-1,CASSGTEGNTEAFF
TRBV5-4,CASSLGGTGIYEQYF
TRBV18,CASSPRFLNTEAFF
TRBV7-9,CASSSGQYYGYTF
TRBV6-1,CASSELGGHGGTEAFF
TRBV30,CAWTGTGNQPQHF
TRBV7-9,CASSVQEYAYEQYF
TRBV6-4,CASSETRDRSFYGYTF
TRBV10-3,CAIKGRENTEAFF
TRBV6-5,CASSYGGGADGYTF
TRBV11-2,CASSPPGYNEQFF
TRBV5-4,CASSLRLAGGRGTDTQYF
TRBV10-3,CATRQSNTEAFF
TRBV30,CAWSPDSSLETQYF
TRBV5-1,CASSLGWETHYEQYF
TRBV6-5,CASSWRVNTEAFF
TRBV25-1,CASSAPGGFTEAFF
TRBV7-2,CASTHSGATDTQYF
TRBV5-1,CASSLGTGGYTF
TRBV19,CASSDPRGLTNTGELFF
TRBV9,CASSSGQGRVFSGNTIYF
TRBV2,CASGELTQETQYF
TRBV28,CASSLKPRAFF
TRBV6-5,CASSYRTGGISPLHF
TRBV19,CATKTGPYEQYF
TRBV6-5,CASSFPGQGALGYTF
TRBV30,CAWKKEGYTF
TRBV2,CASLRIRDRGDEQYF
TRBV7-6,CASSLGGNSYEQYF
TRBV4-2,CASSQENRMNTEAFF
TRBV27,CASRLAGVYEQYF
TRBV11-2,CASSLRDRATYGYTF
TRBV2,CASSMHEALNTEAFF
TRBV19,CASISIDRGLTGELFF